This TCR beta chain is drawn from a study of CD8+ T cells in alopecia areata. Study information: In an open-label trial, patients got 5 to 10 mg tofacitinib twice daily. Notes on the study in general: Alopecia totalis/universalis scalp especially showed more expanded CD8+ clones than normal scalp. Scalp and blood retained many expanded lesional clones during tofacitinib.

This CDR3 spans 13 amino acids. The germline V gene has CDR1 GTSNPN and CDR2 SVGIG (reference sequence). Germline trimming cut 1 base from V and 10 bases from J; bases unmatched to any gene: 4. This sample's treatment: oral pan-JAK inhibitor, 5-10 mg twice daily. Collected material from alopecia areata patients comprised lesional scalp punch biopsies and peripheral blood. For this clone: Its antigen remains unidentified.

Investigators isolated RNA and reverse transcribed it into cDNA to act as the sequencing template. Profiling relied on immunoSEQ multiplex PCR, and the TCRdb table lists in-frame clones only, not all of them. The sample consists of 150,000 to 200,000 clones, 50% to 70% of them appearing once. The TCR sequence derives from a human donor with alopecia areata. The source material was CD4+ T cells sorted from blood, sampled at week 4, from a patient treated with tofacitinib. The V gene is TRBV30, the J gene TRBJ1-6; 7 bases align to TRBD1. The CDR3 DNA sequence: TGTGCCTGGAGTGGCAGGGGGTCATCACCCCTCCACTTT. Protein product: CAWSGRGSSPLHF.